Each of the 7 T cell receptor beta chains below was sequenced from the same sample in a study of CD8+CD57+ T cells in acquired aplastic anemia. The template for TCR beta VDJ and CDR3 sequence profiling was genomic DNA. TCRdb recomputed calls from the reads with MiXCR, one row per CDR3 protein. The sample carries about 160,000 distinct CDR3 sequences, 40% to 50% recorded once. Patients included in sequencing had previously demonstrated CD8+CD57+ cell expansion by flow cytometry. The specimen was sorted CD4+, CD8+, or CD8+CD57+ T cells (not recorded which) from PBMCs. The source of these receptors is a human donor with aplastic anemia.

This clonotype was seen at least ten times. A read error may explain this, as a much larger clone is one base away. This chain's CDR3 is CSARGGGNYGYTF. The CDR3 bases are TGCAGTGCTAGAGGAGGAGGAAACTATGGCTACACCTTC. The J gene is TRBJ1-2, the V gene TRBV20-1, with D hard to call. The CDR3 consists of 13 residues. From germline, CDR1 is DFQATT and CDR2 SNEGSKA (reference sequence). The germline V and J ends were trimmed by 1 base and 2 bases, with 8 bases remaining between them.

The rearrangement links TRBV6-1 to TRBJ1-5, with D unclear. V gave up 6 bases and J gave up 6 bases, with 12 bases separating them. This CDR3 contains 13 residues. Looked up from germline, CDR1 is MNHNS and CDR2 is SASEGT. This CDR3 reads CASSPLRGQPQHF. The CDR3, as DNA: TGTGCCAGCAGCCCCCTCCGAGGTCAGCCCCAGCATTTT.

This clonotype was picked up a small number of times. The chain couples TRBV15 to TRBJ2-3, with D uncertain. The length of the CDR3 is 15 residues. Trimming removed 1 base at V and 1 base at J, with 9 bases between. From germline, CDR1 is LNHNV and CDR2 YYDKDF (reference sequence). As DNA, the CDR3 is TGTGCCACCAGCAGAGGCGGAGCAGGCACAGATACGCAGTATTTT. As protein: CATSRGGAGTDTQYF.

This clonotype was detected once. The CDR3 is CASSPPWADNGYTF. In nucleotides, the CDR3 is TGTGCCAGCAGCCCCCCCTGGGCAGACAATGGCTACACCTTC. The chain links TRBV7-8 to TRBJ1-2; D gene uncertain. CDR3 size: 14 residues. Germline loops: CDR1 SGHVS, CDR2 FQNEAQ. Trimming took 5 bases from V and 6 from J, leaving 16 bases between them.

This clonotype was seen a single time. The chain links TRBV4-3 to TRBJ1-6; TRBD1 aligns across 9 bases. Germline loops: CDR1 LGHNA, CDR2 YSLEER. This CDR3 has 17 amino acids. Trimming cost V 5 bases and J 8 bases; bases outside gene matches: 13. The CDR3 DNA reads as TGCGCCAGCAGCTACACAGGGGGCGCGGGGGGAGATTCACCCCTCCACTTT. Encoded protein: CASSYTGGAGGDSPLHF.

This clonotype was seen many times. The genes are TRBV7-2 and TRBJ2-6, with 8 nucleotides matching TRBD1. V lost 1 base to trimming and J lost 0 bases; unmatched junction nucleotides: 8. Germline CDR1 reads SGHTA; CDR2 reads FQGNSA. CDR3 length: 19 residues. The CDR3 protein is CASSLVGTGSSSGANVLTF. The DNA of the CDR3 is TGTGCCAGCAGCTTAGTCGGGACAGGTTCTAGCTCTGGGGCCAACGTCCTGACTTTC.

This clonotype has only a few counts. The V gene is TRBV20-1, the J gene TRBJ2-5; D remains ambiguous. The CDR3 totals 14 residues. Germline V lookup: CDR1 DFQATT, CDR2 SNEGSKA (reference sequence). Trimming removed 4 bases at V and 1 base at J, with 13 bases between. Written as DNA, the CDR3 is TGCAGTGCTAATGACGGACGGGCCCAAGAGACCCAGTACTTC. It codes for CSANDGRAQETQYF.